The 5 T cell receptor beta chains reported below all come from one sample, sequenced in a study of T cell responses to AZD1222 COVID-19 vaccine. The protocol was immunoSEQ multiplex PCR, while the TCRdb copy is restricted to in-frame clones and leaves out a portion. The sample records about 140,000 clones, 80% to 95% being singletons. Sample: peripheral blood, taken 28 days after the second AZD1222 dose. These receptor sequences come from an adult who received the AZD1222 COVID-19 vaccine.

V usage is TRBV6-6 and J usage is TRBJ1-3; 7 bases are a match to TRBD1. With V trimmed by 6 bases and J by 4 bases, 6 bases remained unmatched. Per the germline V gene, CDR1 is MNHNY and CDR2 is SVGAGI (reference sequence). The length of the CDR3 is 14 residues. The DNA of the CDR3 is TGTGCCAGCAGAGGGACAGAGCGAGGAAACACCATATATTTT. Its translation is CASRGTERGNTIYF.

CDR3 sequence: CSASLALPDPGELFF. CDR3 DNA: TGCAGTGCTAGTCTAGCGCTCCCAGATCCCGGGGAGCTGTTTTTT. This rearrangement joins TRBV20-1 to TRBJ2-2; tentatively, D is TRBD2 (6 bases). V was trimmed by 3 bases and J by 6 bases, leaving 17 bases between them. Germline CDR1 and CDR2: DFQATT and SNEGSKA (reference sequence). The CDR3 covers 15 residues.

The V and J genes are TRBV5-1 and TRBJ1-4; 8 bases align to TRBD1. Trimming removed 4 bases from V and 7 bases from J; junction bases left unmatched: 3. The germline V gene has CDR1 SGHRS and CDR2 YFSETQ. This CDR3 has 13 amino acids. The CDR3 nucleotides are TGCGCCAGCAGCCGTGGACAGGGTGAAAAACTGTTTTTT. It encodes CASSRGQGEKLFF.

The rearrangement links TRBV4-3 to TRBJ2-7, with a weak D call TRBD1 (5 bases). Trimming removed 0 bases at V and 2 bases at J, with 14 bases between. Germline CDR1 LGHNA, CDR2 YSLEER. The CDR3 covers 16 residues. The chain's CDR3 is CASSQEETASPYEQYF. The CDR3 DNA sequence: TGCGCCAGCAGCCAAGAAGAGACAGCAAGTCCCTACGAGCAGTACTTC.

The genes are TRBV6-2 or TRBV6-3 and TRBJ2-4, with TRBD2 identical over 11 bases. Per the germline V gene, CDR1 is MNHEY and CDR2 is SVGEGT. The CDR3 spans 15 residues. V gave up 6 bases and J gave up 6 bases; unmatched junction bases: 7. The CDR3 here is CASSPRLAGINIQYF. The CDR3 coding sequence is TGTGCCAGCAGCCCTAGACTAGCGGGGATAAACATTCAGTACTTC.